These 30 T cell receptor beta chains share one sample of origin, sequenced in a study of cytomegalovirus exposure and HLA in healthy donors. Sequenced by immunoSEQ multiplex PCR; TCRdb stores in-frame clones only, minus some. In the table there are about 62,000 clones, 95% of which are singletons. Sequencing used PBMCs. The receptors were sampled from a woman between 18 and 29 years old in good health and CMV-seropositive.

The chain recombines TRBV5-1 with TRBJ1-4, with TRBD1 matching 11 bases. With 4 bases clipped from V and 3 bases from J, the junction kept 5 bases outside the gene matches. Germline loops: CDR1 SGHRS, CDR2 YFSETQ. The CDR3 spans 16 residues. The CDR3 coding sequence is TGCGCCAGCAGCGAGGACAGGGGGCCTGCTAATGAAAAACTGTTTTTT. Its protein product is CASSEDRGPANEKLFF.

J is TRBJ1-4 and V is TRBV29-1, with 10 bases matching TRBD1. Germline V gives CDR1 SQVTM, CDR2 ANQGSEA. V lost 7 bases, J lost 8 bases, and 7 bases stayed unmatched. This CDR3 region has 13 residues. CDR3 DNA: TGCAGCGGGAGACAGGGGGCTCGGGAAAAACTGTTTTTT. Translating gives CSGRQGAREKLFF.

The chain has TRBV28 and TRBJ1-5; D remains unclear. Germline V gene data show CDR1 as MDHEN and CDR2 as SYDVKM. Trimming removed 2 bases at V and 5 bases at J, with 13 bases between. The CDR3 runs to 15 residues. The DNA for the CDR3 is TGTGCCAGCAGTTTAATATTGGCTGGTCATCAGCCCCAGCATTTT. Protein: CASSLILAGHQPQHF.

The CDR3 DNA reads TGCGCCAGCAGCTTGTACAGGGGCCACACAGATACGCAGTATTTT. It yields the protein CASSLYRGHTDTQYF. This chain uses TRBV5-1 with TRBJ2-3; 7 bases are a match to TRBD1. Germline values: CDR1 SGHRS, CDR2 YFSETQ. CDR3 size: 15 residues. J lost 2 bases, V lost 1 base, and 4 bases had no gene match.

This rearrangement joins TRBV29-1 to TRBJ2-7; TRBD2 might be the D (6 bases). Trimming pared 7 bases from V and 4 bases from J, leaving 14 bases between. CDR1 is SQVTM, CDR2 ANQGSEA, per germline. The CDR3 length is 12 residues. CDR3 sequence reads: CSAETSLYEQYF. DNA for the CDR3: TGCAGCGCTGAGACTAGTTTATACGAGCAGTACTTC.

The chain links TRBV7-8 to TRBJ1-4, with 9 bases fitting TRBD1. There are 16 residues in the CDR3. V lost 4 bases to trimming and J lost 6 bases; unmatched junction nucleotides: 9. Per the germline V gene, CDR1 is SGHVS and CDR2 is FQNEAQ. CDR3 nucleotide sequence: TGTGCCAGCAGCTGGCCTACAGGGGGCGCGGATGAAAAACTGTTTTTT. The encoded protein is CASSWPTGGADEKLFF.

This clone was found once. For the CDR3, the DNA is TGTGCCACCAGGCCGGGGCAGGGGGAGTGGGAAAAACTGTTTTTT. Translating it yields CATRPGQGEWEKLFF. The V call is TRBV15, the J call TRBJ1-4; the match to TRBD1 covers 7 bases. With 6 bases clipped from V and 8 bases from J, the junction kept 12 bases outside the gene matches. Germline values: CDR1 LNHNV, CDR2 YYDKDF (reference sequence). The CDR3 contains 15 residues.

This chain joins TRBV20-1 and TRBJ2-7, with D maybe TRBD1 (5 bases). This CDR3 has 11 amino acids. The germline V and J ends were trimmed by 6 bases and 9 bases, with 15 bases remaining between them. Looked up from germline, CDR1 is DFQATT and CDR2 is SNEGSKA (reference sequence). This chain's CDR3 is CSADTESPQYF. The CDR3 region has the DNA TGCAGTGCGGACACAGAGTCCCCGCAGTACTTC.

This chain uses TRBV9 with TRBJ2-1; 11 positions match TRBD2. Germline CDR1 reads SGDLS; CDR2 reads YYNGEE. This CDR3 region has 16 residues. V dropped 4 bases and J dropped 0; count of bases not matched to a gene: 3. This CDR3 reads CASSPGTSGSYNEQFF. The CDR3 coding sequence is TGTGCCAGCAGCCCCGGGACTAGCGGCTCCTACAATGAGCAGTTCTTC.

The CDR3 region is CASSINPGVVQFF. DNA of the CDR3: TGTGCCAGCAGCATAAACCCGGGGGTCGTGCAGTTCTTC. The chain joins TRBV7-6 to TRBJ2-1, with D perhaps matching TRBD2 (6 bases). The germline V and J ends were trimmed by 5 bases and 12 bases, with 17 bases remaining between them. This CDR3 spans 13 amino acids. Germline CDR1 is SGHVS and CDR2 is FNYEAQ.

This clone was picked up a small number of times. V is TRBV6-6 and J is TRBJ2-7, with 10 bases lining up with TRBD1. V gave up 5 bases and J gave up 5 bases; unmatched junction bases: 3. Germline-derived CDR1 and CDR2 are MNHNY and SVGAGI (reference sequence). The CDR3 is 13 amino acids. The CDR3 reads CASSDRGPDEQYF. The CDR3 DNA sequence: TGTGCCAGCAGTGACAGGGGGCCGGACGAGCAGTACTTC.

The chain joins TRBV10-3 to TRBJ2-1; TRBD2 matches at 9 bases. Germline assignment: CDR1 ENHRY and CDR2 SYGVKD. J was trimmed by 6 bases and V by 3 bases; bases with no gene match: 6. This CDR3 contains 15 residues. CDR3 coding DNA: TGTGCCATCAGTGACCGTCAGCGGGAGGTCAATGAGCAGTTCTTC. Translating gives CAISDRQREVNEQFF.

V gene TRBV28 combines with J gene TRBJ2-3; possible D gene TRBD1, 5 bases. The CDR3 has 13 residues. The ends were cut back, 6 bases at V and 2 bases at J, with 9 bases in the middle. Germline V gene lookup returns CDR1 MDHEN and CDR2 SYDVKM. The CDR3 loop is CASSQGSTDTQYF. Written as DNA, the CDR3 is TGTGCCAGCAGCCAGGGTTCCACAGATACGCAGTATTTT.

In its sample, this clone was seen a few times. CDR3 amino acids: CATSREREGSHEQFF. The CDR3 DNA sequence: TGTGCCACCAGCAGAGAGCGGGAGGGCAGCCATGAGCAGTTCTTC. This chain joins TRBV15 and TRBJ2-1; TRBD2 matches at 9 bases. Losses at the gene ends were 0 bases for V and 8 bases for J; bases not matched to a gene: 5. The CDR3 covers 15 residues. CDR1 is LNHNV and CDR2 is YYDKDF in the germline V gene (reference sequence).

This rearrangement joins TRBV5-1 to TRBJ1-1; weak D call: TRBD1 (5 bases). V was trimmed by 4 bases and J by 7 bases, leaving 17 bases between them. CDR3 size: 14 residues. The germline gives CDR1 SGHRS, CDR2 YFSETQ. The CDR3 loop reads CASSHNDSPLEAFF. In DNA, the CDR3 is TGCGCCAGCAGCCACAATGACAGCCCCCTTGAAGCTTTCTTT.

The chain employs TRBV30 and TRBJ2-1; 9 bases are a match to TRBD1. The V gene end was trimmed by 4 bases and the J gene end by 14 bases; junction bases not matched to a gene: 12. The CDR3 spans 13 residues. Germline CDR1 and CDR2: GTSNPN and SVGIG (reference sequence). This CDR3 reads CAWTFRTGTGKFF. The CDR3 nucleotides are TGTGCCTGGACCTTCCGAACCGGGACAGGGAAGTTCTTC.

V gene TRBV5-6 combines with J gene TRBJ1-2; no firm D call. With 6 bases removed from V and 4 bases from J, the gap between germline ends came to 25 bases. The germline V gene has CDR1 SGHDT and CDR2 YYEEEE. The CDR3 length is 17 residues. CDR3 protein: CASTEVVGSLTGYGYTF. The CDR3 DNA follows: TGTGCCAGCACCGAGGTGGTAGGTAGCCTGACGGGCTATGGCTACACCTTC.

This clone was counted once. In DNA form, the CDR3 reads TGTGCCAGTAGTAATAGCTTACGGGGCAATCAGCCCCAGCATTTT. It codes for CASSNSLRGNQPQHF. V is TRBV19 and J is TRBJ1-5; D is ambiguous. The CDR3 has 15 residues. The V gene lost 4 bases and the J gene lost 2 bases, with 12 bases spanning the gap. Germline values: CDR1 LNHDA, CDR2 SQIVND (reference sequence).

The chain carries TRBV10-3 and TRBJ1-6, with 11 bases fitting TRBD1. In germline, CDR1 is ENHRY, CDR2 SYGVKD. This CDR3 spans 14 amino acids. Trimming took 6 bases from V and 10 from J; bases not matched to a gene: 5. The CDR3 DNA sequence: TGTGCCATCAGCCCGGGACAGGGGGACTCACCCCTCCACTTT. Its protein is CAISPGQGDSPLHF.

The V and J genes are TRBV6-1 and TRBJ1-1; D unresolved. This CDR3 has 13 residues. With 4 bases removed from V and 11 bases from J, the gap between germline ends came to 17 bases. CDR1 and CDR2 from the germline V gene are MNHNS and SASEGT. CDR3 loop: CASSVPRPTKAFF. The CDR3 DNA reads TGTGCCAGCAGTGTGCCCCGTCCTACCAAGGCTTTCTTT.

V usage is TRBV4-1 and J usage is TRBJ2-7; no definite D call. The ends were cut back, 2 bases at V and 2 bases at J, with 13 bases in the middle. The CDR3 has 15 residues. Per the germline V gene, CDR1 is MGHRA and CDR2 is YSYEKL. The CDR3 bases are TGCGCCAGCAGCCAATTTCAGACCGACACCTACGAGCAGTACTTC. Protein: CASSQFQTDTYEQYF.

The rearrangement links TRBV7-7 to TRBJ2-5; no reliable D call. V lost 3 bases and J lost 5, with 10 bases in between. This CDR3 is 13 amino acids long. CDR1 and CDR2 (germline): SSHAT, FNYEAQ (reference sequence). The CDR3 here is CASSFFLRETQYF. Here the CDR3 DNA reads TGTGCCAGCAGCTTCTTTCTCCGGGAGACCCAGTACTTC.

This clone occurred once. This sequence joins TRBV11-2 and TRBJ1-5, with no clear D. CDR1 and CDR2 (germline): SGHAT, FQNNGV. CDR3 length: 14 amino acids. V was trimmed by 4 bases and J by 5 bases, leaving 12 bases between them. CDR3 sequence (DNA): TGTGCCAGCAGCTCGGGGTCGGTTCATCAGCCCCAGCATTTT. This translates into CASSSGSVHQPQHF. Using reference TRBV11-2 and TRBJ1-5 for the parts outside the CDR3, the full variable domain is EAGVAQSPRYKIIEKRQSVAFWCNPISGHATLYWYQQILGQGPKLLIQFQNNGVVDDSQLPKDRFSAERLKGVDSTLKIQPAKLEDSAVYLCASSSGSVHQPQHFGDGTRLSIL.

CDR3 in DNA: TGTGCCAGCAGTTACCGCGGGACAGGAGAAGCTTTCTTT. It translates to CASSYRGTGEAFF. J is TRBJ1-1 and V is TRBV6-5, with 8 bases lining up with TRBD1. J was trimmed by 8 bases and V by 2 bases; bases with no gene match: 4. Germline V gene sequence: CDR1 MNHEY, CDR2 SVGAGI. This CDR3 is 13 amino acids long.

In this sample, this clone turned up a few times. The rearrangement uses TRBV27 and TRBJ1-6; 8 nucleotides agree with TRBD1. The J segment lost 10 bases and the V segment lost 7 bases, leaving 6 bases of the junction unmatched. The length of the CDR3 is 13 residues. CDR1 MNHEY and CDR2 SMNVEV come from the germline V gene (reference sequence). CDR3 sequence: CASKGQARSPLHF. CDR3 DNA sequence: TGTGCCAGCAAGGGACAGGCACGGTCACCCCTCCACTTT.

The chain carries TRBV28 and TRBJ1-1, with a weak D call TRBD1 (5 bases). V was shortened by 6 bases and J by 7 bases, with 12 bases between the two germline ends. Germline V lookup: CDR1 MDHEN, CDR2 SYDVKM. The CDR3 loop spans 12 amino acids. In DNA, the CDR3 is TGTGCCAGCAGCCGACAGACCCTTGAAGCTTTCTTT. Translation gives CASSRQTLEAFF. Looking up the rest from reference TRBV28 and TRBJ1-1 gives the full variable domain: DVKVTQSSRYLVKRTGEKVFLECVQDMDHENMFWYRQDPGLGLRLIYFSYDVKMKEKGDIPEGYSVSREKKERFSLILESASTNQTSMYLCASSRQTLEAFFGQGTRLTVV.

This clone was found a few times. V is TRBV30 and J is TRBJ1-2; 8 nucleotides line up with TRBD1. The CDR3 runs 13 residues. With V trimmed by 4 bases and J by 4 bases, 5 bases remained unmatched. Germline V gene sequence: CDR1 GTSNPN, CDR2 SVGIG (reference sequence). CDR3 sequence: CAWNPGTGYGYTF. CDR3 nucleotides: TGTGCCTGGAATCCCGGGACAGGCTATGGCTACACCTTC.

J is TRBJ1-1 and V is TRBV30; 9 bases match TRBD1. The CDR3 covers 13 residues. Trimming took 1 base from V and 3 from J; bases not matched to a gene: 0. The germline V gene has CDR1 GTSNPN and CDR2 SVGIG (reference sequence). For the CDR3, the DNA is TGTGCCTGGAGTGGACAGGGGGACACTGAAGCTTTCTTT. Protein: CAWSGQGDTEAFF.

The J gene is TRBJ2-6, the V gene TRBV9; D may be TRBD1 (5 bases). CDR3 length: 16 amino acids. CDR1 SGDLS and CDR2 YYNGEE come from the germline V gene. V was shortened by 2 bases and J by 0 bases, with 9 bases between the two germline ends. CDR3: CASSVDIPSGANVLTF. The CDR3 DNA reads TGTGCCAGCAGCGTGGACATCCCCTCTGGGGCCAACGTCCTGACTTTC.

The CDR3 protein is CASRRREGAGEQYF. CDR3 nucleotide sequence: TGTGCCAGCAGGAGACGGGAGGGGGCCGGCGAGCAGTACTTC. The V and J genes are TRBV7-3 and TRBJ2-7, with D possibly TRBD2 on 8 matching bases. The CDR3 extends over 14 amino acids. The V and J ends lost 6 bases and 6 bases respectively, with 18 bases between them. Germline values: CDR1 SGHTA, CDR2 FQGTGA. Full variable domain (rest looked up from reference TRBV7-3 and TRBJ2-7): GAGVSQTPSNKVTEKGKYVELRCDPISGHTALYWYRQSLGQGPEFLIYFQGTGAADDSGLPNDRFFAVRPEGSVSTLKIQRTERGDSAVYLCASRRREGAGEQYFGPGTRLTVT.